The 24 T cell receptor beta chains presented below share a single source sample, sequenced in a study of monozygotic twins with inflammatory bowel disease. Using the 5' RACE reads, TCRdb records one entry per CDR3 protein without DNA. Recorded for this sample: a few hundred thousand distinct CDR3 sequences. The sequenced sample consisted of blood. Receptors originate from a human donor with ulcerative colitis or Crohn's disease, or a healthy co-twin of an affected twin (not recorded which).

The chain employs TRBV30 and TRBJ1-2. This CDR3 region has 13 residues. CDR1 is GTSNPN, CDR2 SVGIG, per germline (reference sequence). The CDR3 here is CAWSVHTNYGYTF.

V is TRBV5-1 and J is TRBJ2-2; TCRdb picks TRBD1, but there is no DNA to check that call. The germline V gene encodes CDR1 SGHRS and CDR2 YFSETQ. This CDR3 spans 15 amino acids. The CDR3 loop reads CASSLDAPGTGELYF.

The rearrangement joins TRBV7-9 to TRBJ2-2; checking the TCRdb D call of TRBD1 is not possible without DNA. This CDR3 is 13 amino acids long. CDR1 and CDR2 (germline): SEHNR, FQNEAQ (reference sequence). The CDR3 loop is CASRDKNTGELFF.

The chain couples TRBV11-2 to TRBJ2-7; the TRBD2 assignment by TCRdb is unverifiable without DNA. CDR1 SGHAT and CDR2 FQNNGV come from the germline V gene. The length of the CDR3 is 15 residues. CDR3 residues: CASSLGLVLSYEQYF.

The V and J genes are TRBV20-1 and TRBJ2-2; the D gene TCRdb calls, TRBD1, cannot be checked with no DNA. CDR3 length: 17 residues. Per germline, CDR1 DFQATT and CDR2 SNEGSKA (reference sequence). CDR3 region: CSARDSYAGVNTGELFF.

The CDR3: CASRLRDRVTEAFF. The V gene is TRBV12-2, the J gene TRBJ1-1; TCRdb proposes TRBD1, but this gene call is untestable without DNA. TRBV12-2 corresponds to a pseudogene. The CDR3 has 14 amino acids.

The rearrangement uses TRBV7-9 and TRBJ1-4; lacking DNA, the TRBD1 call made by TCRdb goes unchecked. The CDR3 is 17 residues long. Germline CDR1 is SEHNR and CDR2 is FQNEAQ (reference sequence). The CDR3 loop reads CASSGRDSATINEKLFF. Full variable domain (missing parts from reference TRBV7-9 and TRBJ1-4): DTGVSQNPRHKITKRGQNVTFRCDPISEHNRLYWYRQTLGQGPEFLTYFQNEAQLEKSRLLSDRFSAERPKGSFSTLEIQRTEQGDSAMYLCASSGRDSATINEKLFFGSGTQLSVL.

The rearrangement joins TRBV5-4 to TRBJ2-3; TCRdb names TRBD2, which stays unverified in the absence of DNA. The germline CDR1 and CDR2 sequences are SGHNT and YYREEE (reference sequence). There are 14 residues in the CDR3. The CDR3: CASSGEGLGGVIYF.

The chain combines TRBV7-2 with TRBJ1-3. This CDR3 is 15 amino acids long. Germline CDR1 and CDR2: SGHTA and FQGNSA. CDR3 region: CASSLQGISGNTIYF.

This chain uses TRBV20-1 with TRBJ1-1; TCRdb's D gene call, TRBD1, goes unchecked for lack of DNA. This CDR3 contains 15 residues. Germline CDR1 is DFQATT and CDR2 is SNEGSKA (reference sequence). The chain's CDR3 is CSASEGQTIPTEAFF.

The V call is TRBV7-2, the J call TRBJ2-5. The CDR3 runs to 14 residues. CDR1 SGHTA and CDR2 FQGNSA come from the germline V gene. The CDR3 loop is CASSLALQQETQYF.

The CDR3 loop reads CASSLQQHTGELFF. The chain recombines TRBV5-8 with TRBJ2-2. CDR3 size: 14 residues. Germline CDR1 SGHTS, CDR2 YDEGEE.

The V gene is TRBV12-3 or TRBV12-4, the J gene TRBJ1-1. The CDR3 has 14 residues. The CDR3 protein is CASSFRGEGTEAFF.

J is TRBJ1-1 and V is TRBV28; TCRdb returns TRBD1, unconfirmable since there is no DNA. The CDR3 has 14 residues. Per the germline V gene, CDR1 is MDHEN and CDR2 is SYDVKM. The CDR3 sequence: CASTGTVMNTEAFF.

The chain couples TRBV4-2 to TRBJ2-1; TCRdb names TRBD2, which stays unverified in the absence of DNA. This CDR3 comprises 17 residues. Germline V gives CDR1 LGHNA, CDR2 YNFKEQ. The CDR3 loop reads CASSDILGFGTVNEQFF.

CDR3 sequence: CAISETRHDQETQYF. The chain employs TRBV10-3 and TRBJ2-5. Germline assignment: CDR1 ENHRY and CDR2 SYGVKD. The CDR3 totals 15 residues.

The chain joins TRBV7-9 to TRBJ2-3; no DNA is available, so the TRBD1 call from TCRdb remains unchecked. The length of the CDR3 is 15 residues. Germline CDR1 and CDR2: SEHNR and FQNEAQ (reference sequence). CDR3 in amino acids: CASSLADRATDTQYF.

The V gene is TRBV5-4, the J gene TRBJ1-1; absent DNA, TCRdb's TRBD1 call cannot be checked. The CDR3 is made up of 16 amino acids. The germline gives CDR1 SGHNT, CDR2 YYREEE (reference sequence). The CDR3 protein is CASSPKKGQRNTEAFF.

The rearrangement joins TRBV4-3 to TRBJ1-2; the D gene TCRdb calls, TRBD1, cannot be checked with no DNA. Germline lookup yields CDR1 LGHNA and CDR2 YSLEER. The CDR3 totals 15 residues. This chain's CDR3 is CASSPQERVEAGYTF.

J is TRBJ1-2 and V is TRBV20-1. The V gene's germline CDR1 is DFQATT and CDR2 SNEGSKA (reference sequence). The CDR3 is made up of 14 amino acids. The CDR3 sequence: CSARDSGLGSGYTF.

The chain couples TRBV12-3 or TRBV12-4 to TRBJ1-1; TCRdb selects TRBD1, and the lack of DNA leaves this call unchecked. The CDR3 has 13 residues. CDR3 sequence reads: CASSSTGETEAFF.

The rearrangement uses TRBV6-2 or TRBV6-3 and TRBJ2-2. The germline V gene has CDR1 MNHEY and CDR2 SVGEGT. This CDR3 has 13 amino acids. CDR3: CASSYATAGELFF.

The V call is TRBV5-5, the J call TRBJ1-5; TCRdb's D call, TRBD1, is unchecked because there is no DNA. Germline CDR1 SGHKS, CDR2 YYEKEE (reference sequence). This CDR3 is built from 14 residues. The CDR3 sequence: CASSWGQTNQPQHF.

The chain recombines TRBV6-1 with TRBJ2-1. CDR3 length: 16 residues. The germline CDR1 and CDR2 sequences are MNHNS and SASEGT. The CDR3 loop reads CASRRDKASSYNEQFF.